Only a few counts were recorded for the clone carrying this T cell receptor beta chain. Its matching antigen is unknown. 13 Jbeta primers and 60 Vbeta primers were used for the PCR. Sequencing was performed with immunoSEQ multiplex PCR; in TCRdb, only in-frame clones are kept and a portion is missing. The sample includes about 140,000 clones, around 57% of them seen just once. Trimming removed 2 bases at V and 4 bases at J, with 17 bases between. The CDR3 length is 16 residues. This sample is part of a study of cytomegalovirus exposure and HLA in healthy donors. Study as a whole: Roughly 89 million unique TCR sequences came from HLA-typed donors in an early release. General study points: TCR beta sequences numbering some 17,000 were associated with HLA alleles at 0.05 false discovery rate in a later analysis.

The sequencing sample was made of PBMCs. The chain uses TRBV23-1 and TRBJ1-2; perhaps TRBD1 as D (6 bases). TRBV23-1 has ORF status, its function being uncertain. This clonotype originated in a male donor in good health and CMV-seronegative. The CDR3 is CASSQKGRGMGYGYTF. The CDR3 coding sequence is TGCGCCAGCAGTCAAAAAGGCAGGGGTATGGGCTATGGCTACACCTTC.